This T cell receptor beta chain was documented in a study of T cells in tuberculosis. Study-wide results and caveats: Some low-affinity tetramer-binding T cells may be absent from this sample.

Cells were sorted from thawed PBMC rested overnight and stained with GMM-loaded CD1B tetramer, viability dye and anti-CD3. The CD1B tetramers carried C32 glucose monomycolate purified from Rhodococcus equi. CDR1 and CDR2 from the germline V gene are SEHNR and FQNEAQ (reference sequence). Trimming removed 3 bases from V and 6 bases from J, with 8 bases in between. The CDR3 has 12 amino acids. Profiled with immunoSEQ multiplex PCR; TCRdb holds only in-frame clones, not every one. In the table there are approximately 57,000 clones, approximately 85% of which are singletons. The material sequenced was CD1b-GMM tetramer-negative cells sorted from PBMCs. This clonotype was obtained from an adult woman with latent tuberculosis. The chain has TRBV7-9 and TRBJ1-2; D possibly corresponds to TRBD1 (5 bases). The CDR3 loop reads CASSFRGDGYTF. Here the CDR3 DNA reads TGTGCCAGCAGCTTCCGGGGGGATGGCTACACCTTC.